Presented here are 7 T cell receptor beta chains from one specimen sequenced in a study of T cells after yellow fever vaccination. TCRdb processed the 5' RACE reads anew with MiXCR; each CDR3 protein has one entry. There are 130,000 or so distinct CDR3 sequences in the sample; 13% to 15% occur only once, and roughly 44% lies in the top ten. Sequenced here: CD8+ T cells sorted from PBMCs, sampled 5 days after the yellow fever booster vaccination. The source is a man younger than 35 who received the YFV17D yellow fever vaccine.

This sequence joins TRBV7-9 and TRBJ2-3; D is undetermined. Trimming shortened V by 5 bases and J by 1 base, and 13 bases separated the two germline ends. Germline V gene lookup returns CDR1 SEHNR and CDR2 FQNEAQ (reference sequence). The CDR3 sequence is 15 residues long. CDR3 sequence: CASSPSFRGTDTQYF. CDR3 coding DNA: TGTGCCAGCAGCCCATCCTTCCGCGGCACAGATACGCAGTATTTT.

The table lists this clonotype with a few counts. The chain combines TRBV28 with TRBJ2-5, with 9 bases fitting TRBD1. Looked up from germline, CDR1 is MDHEN and CDR2 is SYDVKM. The length of the CDR3 is 16 residues. The V segment lost 6 bases and the J segment 4 bases; nucleotides outside the gene matches: 12. CDR3 loop: CASSGPGQGEGETQYF. DNA for the CDR3: TGTGCCAGCAGCGGTCCGGGACAGGGTGAGGGAGAGACCCAGTACTTC.

V usage is TRBV27 and J usage is TRBJ2-3, with no clear D. Trimming shortened V by 3 bases and J by 4 bases, and 8 bases separated the two germline ends. Germline V CDR1 and CDR2: MNHEY, SMNVEV (reference sequence). The CDR3 runs to 13 residues. The DNA for the CDR3 is TGTGCCAGCAGTTTCCGCATAGCAGATACGCAGTATTTT. It is translated as CASSFRIADTQYF.

This clonotype was observed a few times. This chain uses TRBV4-1 with TRBJ2-7; 11 bases match TRBD2. The CDR3 is 16 residues long. The trim removed 4 bases at V and 2 bases at J, leaving 7 bases unmatched. Germline CDR1 MGHRA, CDR2 YSYEKL. DNA for the CDR3: TGCGCCAGCAGCCCCGTCGGGACTAGCGGAACCTACGAGCAGTACTTC. It codes for CASSPVGTSGTYEQYF.

This clonotype has only a few counts. This sequence joins TRBV6-5 and TRBJ2-7; 13 bases match TRBD2. The CDR3 has 16 amino acids. Germline CDR1 reads MNHEY; CDR2 reads SVGAGI. V was clipped by 5 bases and J by 1 base; unmatched bases: 5. The CDR3, as DNA: TGTGCCAGCAGTCCCGGGACTAGCGGGGTATCCTACGAGCAGTACTTC. Its translation: CASSPGTSGVSYEQYF.

The chain joins TRBV4-3 to TRBJ1-2; D is uncertain. CDR3 length: 21 residues. CDR1 and CDR2 from the germline V gene are LGHNA and YSLEER. V dropped 0 bases and J dropped 0 bases, with 26 bases sitting between them. CDR3 loop: CASSQDEAPVDRLTTNYGYTF. CDR3 in DNA: TGCGCCAGCAGCCAAGATGAAGCCCCAGTGGACCGCCTTACAACTAACTATGGCTACACCTTC.

The chain recombines TRBV11-2 with TRBJ1-1; D is ambiguous. Looked up from germline, CDR1 is SGHAT and CDR2 is FQNNGV. The V end was cut by 5 bases, the J end by 1 base, with 11 bases between. The CDR3 runs to 14 residues. CDR3 region: CASSLMGANTEAFF. CDR3 sequence (DNA): TGTGCCAGCAGCCTTATGGGCGCGAACACTGAAGCTTTCTTT.